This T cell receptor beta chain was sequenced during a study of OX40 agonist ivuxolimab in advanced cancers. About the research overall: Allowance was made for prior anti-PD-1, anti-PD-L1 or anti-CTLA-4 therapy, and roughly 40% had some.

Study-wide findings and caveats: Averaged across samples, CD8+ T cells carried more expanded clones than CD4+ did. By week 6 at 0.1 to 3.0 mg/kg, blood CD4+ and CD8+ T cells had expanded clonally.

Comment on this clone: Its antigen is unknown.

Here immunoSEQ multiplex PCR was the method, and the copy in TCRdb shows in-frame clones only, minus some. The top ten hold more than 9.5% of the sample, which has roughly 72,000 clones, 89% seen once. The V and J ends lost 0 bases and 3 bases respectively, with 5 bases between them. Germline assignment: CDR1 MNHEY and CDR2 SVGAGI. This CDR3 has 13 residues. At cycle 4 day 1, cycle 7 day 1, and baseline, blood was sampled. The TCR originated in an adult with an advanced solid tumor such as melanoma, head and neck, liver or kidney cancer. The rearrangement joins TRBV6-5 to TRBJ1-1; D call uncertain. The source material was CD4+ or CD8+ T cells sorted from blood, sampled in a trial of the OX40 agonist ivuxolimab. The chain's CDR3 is CASSYSKDTEAFF. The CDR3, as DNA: TGTGCCAGCAGTTACTCAAAGGACACTGAAGCTTTCTTT.